The T cell receptor (beta chain) described here comes from a study of technical replicates of blood from several donors. Using immunoSEQ multiplex PCR, the repertoire was profiled, and TCRdb retains in-frame clones only, with some absent. The sample lists about 78,000 clones, about 95% occurring once. The V end was cut by 6 bases, the J end by 6 bases, with 18 bases between. Germline V gene data show CDR1 as LNHDA and CDR2 as SQIVND (reference sequence). CDR3 length: 15 residues. Sequenced material: T cells isolated from PBMCs. This chain joins TRBV19 and TRBJ1-5; D perhaps matches TRBD1 (6 bases). This clonotype originated in a human donor in good health. CDR3 sequence reads: CASSLLGGSGQPQHF. The CDR3 nucleotides are TGTGCCAGTAGCCTTTTAGGGGGTTCGGGTCAGCCCCAGCATTTT.